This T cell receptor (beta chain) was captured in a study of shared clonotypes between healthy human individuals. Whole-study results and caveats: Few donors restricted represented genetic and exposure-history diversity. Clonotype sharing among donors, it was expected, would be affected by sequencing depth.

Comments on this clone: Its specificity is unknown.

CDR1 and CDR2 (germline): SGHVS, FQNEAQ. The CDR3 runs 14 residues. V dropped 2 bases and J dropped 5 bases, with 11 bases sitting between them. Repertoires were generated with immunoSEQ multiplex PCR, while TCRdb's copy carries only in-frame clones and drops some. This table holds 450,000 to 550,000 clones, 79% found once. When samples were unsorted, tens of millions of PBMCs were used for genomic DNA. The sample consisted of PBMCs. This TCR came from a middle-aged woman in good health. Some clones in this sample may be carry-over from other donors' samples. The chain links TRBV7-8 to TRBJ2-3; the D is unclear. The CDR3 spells CASSLILEIDTQYF. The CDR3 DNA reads TGTGCCAGCAGCTTAATTCTGGAGATAGATACGCAGTATTTT.